Each of the 26 T cell receptor beta chains below was sequenced from the same sample in a study of beta chain features in type 1 diabetes. Expressed TCRB transcripts were sequenced after all isolated RNA was converted to cDNA. Produced via immunoSEQ multiplex PCR; TCRdb's table is partial and in-frame only. This table holds 900,000 or so clones, about a sixth found once. The sequenced material came from naive CD4+ T cells from blood. The source of these receptors is a woman between 18 and 29 years old in good health.

This clone came up a few times. The chain couples TRBV18 to TRBJ1-1, with D unclear. Looked up from germline, CDR1 is KGHSH and CDR2 is LQKENI. The CDR3 sequence is 13 residues long. Trimming cost V 3 bases and J 5 bases, with 10 bases left between them. The CDR3 DNA sequence: TGTGCCAGCTCACCCACAGTCTCGACTGAAGCTTTCTTT. Protein: CASSPTVSTEAFF.

The V gene is TRBV28, the J gene TRBJ2-3; the D gene could be TRBD1 or TRBD2 (5 bases each). Trimming removed 5 bases from V and 2 bases from J, with 14 bases in between. Germline V CDR1 and CDR2: MDHEN, SYDVKM. This CDR3 is built from 15 residues. The CDR3 reads CASSPRDRHTDTQYF. CDR3 coding DNA: TGTGCCAGCAGTCCCCGGGACCGACACACAGATACGCAGTATTTT.

This clone came up a few times. This chain links TRBV5-4 with TRBJ1-1, with D uncertain. Trimming shortened V by 4 bases and J by 4 bases, and 11 bases separated the two germline ends. Germline assignment: CDR1 SGHNT and CDR2 YYREEE (reference sequence). This CDR3 is built from 13 residues. DNA of the CDR3: TGTGCCAGCAGCGTAGGATGGGGCACTGAAGCTTTCTTT. As protein: CASSVGWGTEAFF.

The chain is built from TRBV4-1 and TRBJ2-7; 7 nucleotides align to TRBD1. Germline V gives CDR1 MGHRA, CDR2 YSYEKL. There are 15 residues in the CDR3. J was trimmed by 0 bases and V by 4 bases; bases with no gene match: 6. This CDR3 is CASSLMTGSSYEQYF. The CDR3, as DNA: TGCGCCAGCAGCCTTATGACAGGGAGCTCCTACGAGCAGTACTTC.

This chain joins TRBV5-6 and TRBJ2-7, with D perhaps TRBD1 (5 bases). Germline CDR1 is SGHDT and CDR2 is YYEEEE. This CDR3 region has 14 residues. The germline V and J ends were trimmed by 0 bases and 5 bases, with 12 bases remaining between them. CDR3 nucleotides: TGTGCCAGCAGCTTGGCAATGGGCAGGGACGAGCAGTACTTC. This gives the protein CASSLAMGRDEQYF.

The chain links TRBV7-2 to TRBJ2-7; 8 bases fit TRBD1. Germline CDR1 reads SGHTA; CDR2 reads FQGNSA. V was pared by 5 bases and J by 0 bases, with 6 bases of the junction left unmatched. The CDR3 consists of 15 residues. The CDR3 reads CASSPRTGSSYEQYF. The CDR3, as DNA: TGTGCCAGCAGCCCTCGGACAGGGAGCTCCTACGAGCAGTACTTC.

This clone was seen a handful of times. CDR3 nucleotides: TGTGCCAGCAGCAAAGGCGAGGGGGAAAAACTGTTTTTT. Its protein product is CASSKGEGEKLFF. The chain combines TRBV21-1 with TRBJ1-4. TRBV21-1 is a recognized pseudogene. This CDR3 is 13 amino acids long.

This clone was detected a few times. One end of the junction varies from germline; a read error may be responsible. The chain couples TRBV7-2 to TRBJ1-1; D ambiguous. Germline loops: CDR1 SGHTA, CDR2 FQGNSA. The CDR3 loop spans 13 amino acids. CDR3 protein: CASSLSLSLTFIF. In nucleotides, the CDR3 is TGTGCCAGCAGCTTATCTCTTTCCCTCACCTTCATTTTT. Based on the CDR3 plus reference TRBV7-2 and TRBJ1-1, the full variable domain is GAGVSQSPSNKVTEKGKDVELRCDPISGHTALYWYRQSLGQGLEFLIYFQGNSAPDKSGLPSDRFSAERTGGSVSTLTIQRTQQEDSAVYLCASSLSLSLTFIFGQGTRLTVV.

V usage is TRBV5-6 and J usage is TRBJ2-1; the D gene is possibly TRBD2 (6 bases). CDR3 length equals 14 residues. Trimming pared 2 bases from V and 4 bases from J, leaving 10 bases between. Germline V gives CDR1 SGHDT, CDR2 YYEEEE. CDR3 DNA sequence: TGTGCCAGCAGCTTAGGGACTTTTTACAATGAGCAGTTCTTC. It codes for CASSLGTFYNEQFF.

This clone appeared a few times. The gene calls are TRBV18 and TRBJ2-1; 11 bases fit TRBD1. After removal of 6 bases from V and 8 bases from J, the junction contained 6 bases not matched to a gene. The germline CDR1 and CDR2 sequences are KGHSH and LQKENI. This CDR3 has 14 amino acids. The CDR3 sequence is CASSHGQGADEQFF. Here the CDR3 DNA reads TGTGCCAGCTCCCACGGACAGGGGGCCGATGAGCAGTTCTTC.

The chain links TRBV18 to TRBJ1-1, with D possibly being TRBD1 (5 bases). The CDR3 sequence is 15 residues long. V gave up 8 bases and J gave up 3 bases, with 19 bases separating them. Germline V CDR1 and CDR2: KGHSH, LQKENI. In DNA form, the CDR3 reads TGTGCCAGCGCACGGCCGGGACCCCCAGACACTGAAGCTTTCTTT. Translating gives CASARPGPPDTEAFF.

This clone was observed a few times. The chain has TRBV4-2 and TRBJ2-7, with 9 bases lining up with TRBD1. The CDR3 length is 14 residues. The V and J ends lost 4 bases and 6 bases, in that order; junction bases with no gene match: 7. CDR1 is LGHNA and CDR2 is YNFKEQ in the germline V gene. CDR3 DNA: TGTGCCAGCAGCCGAGGACAGGGGAACGGCGAGCAGTACTTC. Translation: CASSRGQGNGEQYF.

This clone has a count of ten or more. A read error may account for a junction end that differs from germline. The rearrangement joins TRBV7-9 to TRBJ2-7; 8 nucleotides align to TRBD2. The CDR3 runs to 11 residues. Germline CDR1 is SEHNR and CDR2 is FQNEAQ (reference sequence). The CDR3 is CASSLAGQQYF. DNA of the CDR3: TGTGCCAGCAGCCTAGCGGGTCAGCAGTACTTC.

This clone was detected only a few times. The chain couples TRBV11-2 to TRBJ2-1; 13 nucleotides agree with TRBD2. The trim removed 5 bases at V and 1 base at J, leaving 8 bases unmatched. The CDR3 consists of 18 residues. CDR1 SGHAT and CDR2 FQNNGV come from the germline V gene. CDR3 coding DNA: TGTGCCAGCAGCCTCTGGACTAGCGGGAGCGCTTCCTACAATGAGCAGTTCTTC. Translated, it gives CASSLWTSGSASYNEQFF.

The table lists this clone with a few counts. CDR3 loop: CASSYWSGTDYGYTF. In DNA, the CDR3 is TGTGCCAGCAGCTATTGGTCCGGGACAGACTATGGCTACACCTTC. This sequence joins TRBV7-2 and TRBJ1-2; the match to TRBD1 covers 7 bases. Looked up from germline, CDR1 is SGHTA and CDR2 is FQGNSA. There are 15 residues in the CDR3. The trim removed 4 bases at V and 3 bases at J, leaving 8 bases unmatched.

This clone was seen only a few times. The chain joins TRBV5-1 to TRBJ2-7; D remains ambiguous. Germline V gene lookup returns CDR1 SGHRS and CDR2 YFSETQ. The ends were cut back, 0 bases at V and 3 bases at J, with 13 bases in the middle. The CDR3 runs to 15 residues. The CDR3 reads CASSLGAALDYEQYF. The CDR3 DNA reads TGCGCCAGCAGCTTGGGAGCAGCCCTAGACTACGAGCAGTACTTC.

The genes are TRBV5-4 and TRBJ1-4; the D is unclear. The CDR3 extends over 13 amino acids. V lost 2 bases, J lost 6 bases, and 8 bases lay in between. Germline CDR1 reads SGHNT; CDR2 reads YYREEE (reference sequence). Here the CDR3 reads CASSFSWDEKLFF. DNA for the CDR3: TGTGCCAGCAGCTTTTCTTGGGATGAAAAACTGTTTTTT.

V gene TRBV28 combines with J gene TRBJ2-3; D not resolved. The CDR3 has 14 residues. Germline CDR1 MDHEN, CDR2 SYDVKM. Trimming removed 6 bases at V and 0 bases at J, with 10 bases between. CDR3 sequence reads: CASSLVASTDTQYF. The CDR3 nucleotides read TGTGCCAGCAGCCTTGTGGCGAGCACAGATACGCAGTATTTT. Full variable domain (remainder filled in from reference TRBV28 and TRBJ2-3): DVKVTQSSRYLVKRTGEKVFLECVQDMDHENMFWYRQDPGLGLRLIYFSYDVKMKEKGDIPEGYSVSREKKERFSLILESASTNQTSMYLCASSLVASTDTQYFGPGTRLTVL.

The J gene is TRBJ2-3, the V gene TRBV28, with 12 bases identical to TRBD2. The CDR3 has 16 amino acids. Germline assignment: CDR1 MDHEN and CDR2 SYDVKM. V lost 3 bases, J lost 7 bases, and 8 bases stayed unmatched. CDR3 in amino acids: CASSFGASGRVNTQYF. The CDR3 nucleotides read TGTGCCAGCAGTTTCGGTGCTAGCGGGAGGGTCAATACGCAGTATTTT.

This clone was observed a few times. The V and J genes are TRBV5-6 and TRBJ1-5; 8 bases match TRBD1. Losses at the gene ends were 4 bases for V and 7 bases for J; bases not matched to a gene: 13. Germline-derived CDR1 and CDR2 are SGHDT and YYEEEE. This CDR3 is 16 amino acids long. CDR3 residues: CASSHHQDRDWQPQHF. The CDR3 DNA is TGTGCCAGCAGCCATCACCAGGACAGGGATTGGCAGCCCCAGCATTTT.

The chain recombines TRBV5-1 with TRBJ1-1; 8 positions match TRBD1. CDR1 is SGHRS, CDR2 YFSETQ, per germline. This CDR3 has 13 amino acids. Germline trimming cut 7 bases from V and 1 base from J; bases unmatched to any gene: 3. Here the CDR3 reads CASRQGTNTEAFF. The CDR3 DNA reads as TGCGCCAGCCGACAGGGGACGAACACTGAAGCTTTCTTT. Full variable domain (remainder filled in from reference TRBV5-1 and TRBJ1-1): KAGVTQTPRYLIKTRGQQVTLSCSPISGHRSVSWYQQTPGQGLQFLFEYFSETQRNKGNFPGRFSGRQFSNSRSEMNVSTLELGDSALYLCASRQGTNTEAFFGQGTRLTVV.

In its sample, this clone was seen a few times. This rearrangement joins TRBV5-4 to TRBJ2-2; D remains ambiguous. Per the germline V gene, CDR1 is SGHNT and CDR2 is YYREEE (reference sequence). This CDR3 spans 13 amino acids. Trimming removed 4 bases from V and 5 bases from J, with 9 bases in between. CDR3 loop: CASSKTRTGELFF. The CDR3 nucleotides read TGTGCCAGCAGCAAGACCCGGACCGGGGAGCTGTTTTTT.

The chain couples TRBV7-9 to TRBJ2-7; 7 bases line up with TRBD1. Unmatched junction bases numbered 8, after V lost 5 bases and J lost 1 base. This CDR3 is 15 amino acids long. Germline V gene sequence: CDR1 SEHNR, CDR2 FQNEAQ (reference sequence). The CDR3 bases are TGTGCCAGCAGCAACCCCGGGACAGCTTCCTACGAGCAGTACTTC. The encoded protein is CASSNPGTASYEQYF.

In its sample, this clone was seen a few times. The rearrangement links TRBV15 to TRBJ2-7; no reliable D call. The V end was cut by 4 bases, the J end by 6 bases, with 10 bases between. Germline CDR1 reads LNHNV; CDR2 reads YYDKDF (reference sequence). The CDR3 is made up of 12 amino acids. The DNA of the CDR3 is TGTGCCACCAGCACGCATTTAGCCGAGCAGTACTTC. This translates into CATSTHLAEQYF.

The chain combines TRBV9 with TRBJ2-5, with a possible D match to TRBD1 (7 bases). CDR1 and CDR2 (germline): SGDLS, YYNGEE. Trimming removed 0 bases at V and 4 bases at J, with 16 bases between. The CDR3 consists of 16 residues. CDR3 nucleotide sequence: TGTGCCAGCAGCGTAGGACGGAGGGGGCGGGGAGAGACCCAGTACTTC. Translating gives CASSVGRRGRGETQYF.

The chain joins TRBV7-9 to TRBJ1-3; D is unresolved. The CDR3 sequence is 14 residues long. Germline assignment: CDR1 SEHNR and CDR2 FQNEAQ (reference sequence). Trimming cost V 1 base and J 5 bases, with 9 bases left between them. The DNA of the CDR3 is TGTGCCAGCAGCTTAGTTCAAGGGAGAAACACCATATATTTT. Protein sequence: CASSLVQGRNTIYF.